The 20 T cell receptor beta chains presented below share a single source sample, sequenced in a study of CD8 T cells in ankylosing spondylitis. Study results and caveats: About eight highly homologous variants made up a TCR beta motif that seemed to typify ankylosing spondylitis blood.

Their antigen targets remain unknown. TCRdb ran MiXCR on the 5' RACE reads and lists one entry per CDR3 protein. The sample lists 400,000 or so distinct CDR3 sequences; about 24% were seen once. The sequencing sample was made of blood, either unsorted or a sorted T cell fraction (not recorded which). The receptors shown here come from a male donor with ankylosing spondylitis.

The rearrangement joins TRBV11-1 to TRBJ1-2; 8 nucleotides line up with TRBD1. The CDR3 sequence is 12 residues long. Germline CDR1 and CDR2: SGHAT and FQDESV (reference sequence). Trimming took 4 bases from V and 8 from J; bases not matched to a gene: 3. The CDR3, as DNA: TGTGCCAGCAGCTCAGGGGGCAAAGGCTACACCTTC. This codes for CASSSGGKGYTF.

This clonotype was counted at least ten times. This chain uses TRBV29-1 with TRBJ2-3; D might be TRBD2 (5 bases). Trimming pared 5 bases from V and 0 bases from J, leaving 15 bases between. In germline, CDR1 is SQVTM, CDR2 ANQGSEA. This CDR3 has 15 amino acids. The CDR3 loop is CSVHPAGGSTDTQYF. The CDR3 DNA sequence: TGCAGCGTTCATCCCGCTGGCGGGAGCACAGATACGCAGTATTTT.

The chain links TRBV12-3 or TRBV12-4 to TRBJ2-4, with TRBD1 matching 8 bases. The J segment lost 1 base and the V segment lost 6 bases, leaving 8 bases of the junction unmatched. This CDR3 contains 16 residues. CDR3 DNA sequence: TGTGCCAGCAGCGGCAGGGGGCCGGCGGCCAAAAACATTCAGTACTTC. Amino acids: CASSGRGPAAKNIQYF.

The J gene is TRBJ2-7, the V gene TRBV3-1, with TRBD1 identical over 8 bases. The length of the CDR3 is 14 residues. V lost 4 bases and J lost 4; bases outside the gene matches: 6. Germline lookup yields CDR1 LGHDT and CDR2 YNNKEL (reference sequence). CDR3 sequence reads: CASSPRTGQYEQYF. The CDR3, as DNA: TGTGCCAGCAGCCCCCGGACAGGGCAGTACGAGCAGTACTTC.

This clonotype came up a few times. This rearrangement joins TRBV4-2 to TRBJ2-2; no definite D call. CDR3 length: 16 amino acids. Germline assignment: CDR1 LGHNA and CDR2 YNFKEQ. V lost 0 bases to trimming and J lost 0 bases, with 8 bases between them. The CDR3 DNA sequence: TGTGCCAGCAGCCAAGATCCCAGATCGAACACCGGGGAGCTGTTTTTT. This gives the protein CASSQDPRSNTGELFF.

The rearrangement links TRBV7-2 to TRBJ1-2; D not certain. CDR1 SGHTA and CDR2 FQGNSA come from the germline V gene. V lost 0 bases and J 8 bases, leaving 10 bases between the germline ends. This CDR3 is 13 amino acids long. CDR3 sequence reads: CASSLAWADGYTF. CDR3 sequence (DNA): TGTGCCAGCAGCTTAGCGTGGGCAGACGGCTACACCTTC.

The J gene is TRBJ2-2, the V gene TRBV9, with D uncertain. V lost 0 bases, J lost 7 bases, and 10 bases lay in between. CDR3 length: 14 amino acids. CDR1 and CDR2 (germline): SGDLS, YYNGEE. The CDR3 bases are TGTGCCAGCAGCGTAGTTGTAGGGCACGGGGAGCTGTTTTTT. Its protein is CASSVVVGHGELFF.

The CDR3 sequence: CATSDHLRTSGRVDEQFF. The CDR3, as DNA: TGTGCCACCAGTGATCATTTGCGGACTAGCGGGAGAGTCGATGAGCAGTTCTTC. V is TRBV24-1 and J is TRBJ2-1; 13 positions agree with TRBD2. There are 18 residues in the CDR3. Germline V gene sequence: CDR1 KGHDR, CDR2 SFDVKD. Losses at the gene ends were 3 bases for V and 8 bases for J; bases not matched to a gene: 12.

This clonotype has more than one count but fewer than ten. This rearrangement joins TRBV20-1 to TRBJ2-4, with D perhaps matching TRBD2 (5 bases). The CDR3 has 12 residues. The germline V gene encodes CDR1 DFQATT and CDR2 SNEGSKA (reference sequence). Between the trimmed V and J ends, which lost 2 bases and 5 bases, there was a span of 7 bases. The CDR3 DNA follows: TGCAGTGCTAGATTGGGAGAAAACATTCAGTACTTC. This sequence encodes CSARLGENIQYF.

The chain combines TRBV5-4 with TRBJ1-2, with 7 nucleotides matching TRBD1. This CDR3 is built from 17 residues. Germline CDR1 reads SGHNT; CDR2 reads YYREEE (reference sequence). V was pared by 0 bases and J by 4 bases, with 12 bases of the junction left unmatched. CDR3 DNA sequence: TGTGCCAGCAGCTTGGGACAGGGAAATGACAACCTCTATGGCTACACCTTC. This translates into CASSLGQGNDNLYGYTF.

The chain couples TRBV20-1 to TRBJ2-1, with D tentatively TRBD1 (7 bases). V gave up 6 bases and J gave up 0 bases, with 12 bases separating them. The germline CDR1 and CDR2 sequences are DFQATT and SNEGSKA (reference sequence). CDR3 size: 14 residues. The DNA for the CDR3 is TGCAGTGCGGGGGGACAGAACTCCTACAATGAGCAGTTCTTC. This sequence encodes CSAGGQNSYNEQFF.

The chain couples TRBV4-1 to TRBJ2-1, with 8 bases matching TRBD1. The CDR3 contains 13 residues. After removal of 1 base from V and 7 bases from J, the junction contained 0 bases not matched to a gene. Germline V gives CDR1 MGHRA, CDR2 YSYEKL. CDR3 protein: CASSQGTGNEQFF. Here the CDR3 DNA reads TGCGCCAGCAGCCAAGGGACAGGGAATGAGCAGTTCTTC.

The chain has TRBV12-3 or TRBV12-4 and TRBJ2-2; unclear D gene. V lost 5 bases to trimming and J lost 5 bases, with 15 bases between them. CDR3 length: 15 residues. The CDR3 region is CASSPQRKGTGELFF. In nucleotides, the CDR3 is TGTGCCAGCAGTCCCCAGCGTAAAGGGACCGGGGAGCTGTTTTTT.

This rearrangement joins TRBV10-3 to TRBJ1-1; D unresolved. The germline V and J ends were trimmed by 5 bases and 6 bases, with 16 bases remaining between them. CDR3 size: 14 residues. Germline-derived CDR1 and CDR2 are ENHRY and SYGVKD. For the CDR3, the DNA is TGTGCCATCAGTTTTGGGGAATCAAACTCTGAAGCTTTCTTT. Protein: CAISFGESNSEAFF.

V is TRBV15 and J is TRBJ2-7; 7 bases are a match to TRBD2. Germline V lookup: CDR1 LNHNV, CDR2 YYDKDF (reference sequence). V shed 2 bases, J shed 2 bases, and the junction held 9 bases outside the gene matches. This CDR3 is 16 amino acids long. The CDR3 nucleotides are TGTGCCACCAGCAGACCTAGGGGAGGGGTAGCCTACGAGCAGTACTTC. It specifies CATSRPRGGVAYEQYF.

This clonotype was picked up many times. The chain uses TRBV12-3 or TRBV12-4 and TRBJ2-1, with D perhaps given as TRBD1 or TRBD2 (5 bases each). The CDR3 contains 13 residues. V lost 0 bases, J lost 9 bases, and 9 bases lay in between. The CDR3 nucleotides read TGTGCCAGCAGTTTAGCGCTCGGGACTGAGCAGTTCTTC. Amino acids: CASSLALGTEQFF.

V usage is TRBV12-3 or TRBV12-4 and J usage is TRBJ2-1; D might be TRBD2 (6 bases). The CDR3 has 14 amino acids. The V gene lost 6 bases and the J gene lost 10 bases, with 19 bases spanning the gap. CDR3 nucleotide sequence: TGTGCCAGCAGCCCCGTGGCGGGAACTCGGGAGCAGTTCTTC. Translation gives CASSPVAGTREQFF.

This clonotype was found a few times. The DNA for the CDR3 is TGTGCCACCAGCAGAGATGGTGGTGAAAAACTGTTTTTT. Translation gives CATSRDGGEKLFF. V usage is TRBV15 and J usage is TRBJ1-4; D uncertain. V lost 0 bases and J 7 bases, leaving 6 bases between the germline ends. Germline V CDR1 and CDR2: LNHNV, YYDKDF (reference sequence). The CDR3 is made up of 13 amino acids.

The chain links TRBV7-2 to TRBJ1-1; 7 bases are a match to TRBD1. Trimming took 5 bases from V and 0 from J; bases not matched to a gene: 6. The CDR3 spans 15 residues. Germline V gene data show CDR1 as SGHTA and CDR2 as FQGNSA. CDR3 sequence reads: CASSTSTGMNTEAFF. CDR3 DNA sequence: TGTGCCAGCAGCACCTCGACAGGGATGAACACTGAAGCTTTCTTT. The full variable domain, completed using reference TRBV7-2 and TRBJ1-1, is GAGVSQSPSNKVTEKGKDVELRCDPISGHTALYWYRQSLGQGLEFLIYFQGNSAPDKSGLPSDRFSAERTGGSVSTLTIQRTQQEDSAVYLCASSTSTGMNTEAFFGQGTRLTVV.

This chain connects TRBV27 to TRBJ1-6; D is unclear. Trimming left V 6 bases short and J 0 bases short, with 0 bases between. Germline assignment: CDR1 MNHEY and CDR2 SMNVEV (reference sequence). The CDR3 has 12 residues. CDR3 nucleotide sequence: TGTGCCAGCAGCTCCTATAATTCACCCCTCCACTTT. Protein: CASSSYNSPLHF.